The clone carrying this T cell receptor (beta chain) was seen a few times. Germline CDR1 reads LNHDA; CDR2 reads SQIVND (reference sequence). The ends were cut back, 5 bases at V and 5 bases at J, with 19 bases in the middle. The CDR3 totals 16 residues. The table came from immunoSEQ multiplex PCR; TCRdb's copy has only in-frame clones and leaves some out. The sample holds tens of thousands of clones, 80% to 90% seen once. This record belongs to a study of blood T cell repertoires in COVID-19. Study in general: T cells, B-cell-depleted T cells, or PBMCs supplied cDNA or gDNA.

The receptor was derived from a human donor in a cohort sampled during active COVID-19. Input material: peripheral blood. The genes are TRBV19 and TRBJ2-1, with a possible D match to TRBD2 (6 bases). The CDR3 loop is CASSSLYERADNEQFF. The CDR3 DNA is TGTGCCAGTAGTTCCCTTTATGAGCGGGCGGACAATGAGCAGTTCTTC. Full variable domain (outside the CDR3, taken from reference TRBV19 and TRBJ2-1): DGGITQSPKYLFRKEGQNVTLSCEQNLNHDAMYWYRQDPGQGLRLIYYSQIVNDFQKGDIAEGYSVSREKKESFPLTVTSAQKNPTAFYLCASSSLYERADNEQFFGPGTRLTVL.